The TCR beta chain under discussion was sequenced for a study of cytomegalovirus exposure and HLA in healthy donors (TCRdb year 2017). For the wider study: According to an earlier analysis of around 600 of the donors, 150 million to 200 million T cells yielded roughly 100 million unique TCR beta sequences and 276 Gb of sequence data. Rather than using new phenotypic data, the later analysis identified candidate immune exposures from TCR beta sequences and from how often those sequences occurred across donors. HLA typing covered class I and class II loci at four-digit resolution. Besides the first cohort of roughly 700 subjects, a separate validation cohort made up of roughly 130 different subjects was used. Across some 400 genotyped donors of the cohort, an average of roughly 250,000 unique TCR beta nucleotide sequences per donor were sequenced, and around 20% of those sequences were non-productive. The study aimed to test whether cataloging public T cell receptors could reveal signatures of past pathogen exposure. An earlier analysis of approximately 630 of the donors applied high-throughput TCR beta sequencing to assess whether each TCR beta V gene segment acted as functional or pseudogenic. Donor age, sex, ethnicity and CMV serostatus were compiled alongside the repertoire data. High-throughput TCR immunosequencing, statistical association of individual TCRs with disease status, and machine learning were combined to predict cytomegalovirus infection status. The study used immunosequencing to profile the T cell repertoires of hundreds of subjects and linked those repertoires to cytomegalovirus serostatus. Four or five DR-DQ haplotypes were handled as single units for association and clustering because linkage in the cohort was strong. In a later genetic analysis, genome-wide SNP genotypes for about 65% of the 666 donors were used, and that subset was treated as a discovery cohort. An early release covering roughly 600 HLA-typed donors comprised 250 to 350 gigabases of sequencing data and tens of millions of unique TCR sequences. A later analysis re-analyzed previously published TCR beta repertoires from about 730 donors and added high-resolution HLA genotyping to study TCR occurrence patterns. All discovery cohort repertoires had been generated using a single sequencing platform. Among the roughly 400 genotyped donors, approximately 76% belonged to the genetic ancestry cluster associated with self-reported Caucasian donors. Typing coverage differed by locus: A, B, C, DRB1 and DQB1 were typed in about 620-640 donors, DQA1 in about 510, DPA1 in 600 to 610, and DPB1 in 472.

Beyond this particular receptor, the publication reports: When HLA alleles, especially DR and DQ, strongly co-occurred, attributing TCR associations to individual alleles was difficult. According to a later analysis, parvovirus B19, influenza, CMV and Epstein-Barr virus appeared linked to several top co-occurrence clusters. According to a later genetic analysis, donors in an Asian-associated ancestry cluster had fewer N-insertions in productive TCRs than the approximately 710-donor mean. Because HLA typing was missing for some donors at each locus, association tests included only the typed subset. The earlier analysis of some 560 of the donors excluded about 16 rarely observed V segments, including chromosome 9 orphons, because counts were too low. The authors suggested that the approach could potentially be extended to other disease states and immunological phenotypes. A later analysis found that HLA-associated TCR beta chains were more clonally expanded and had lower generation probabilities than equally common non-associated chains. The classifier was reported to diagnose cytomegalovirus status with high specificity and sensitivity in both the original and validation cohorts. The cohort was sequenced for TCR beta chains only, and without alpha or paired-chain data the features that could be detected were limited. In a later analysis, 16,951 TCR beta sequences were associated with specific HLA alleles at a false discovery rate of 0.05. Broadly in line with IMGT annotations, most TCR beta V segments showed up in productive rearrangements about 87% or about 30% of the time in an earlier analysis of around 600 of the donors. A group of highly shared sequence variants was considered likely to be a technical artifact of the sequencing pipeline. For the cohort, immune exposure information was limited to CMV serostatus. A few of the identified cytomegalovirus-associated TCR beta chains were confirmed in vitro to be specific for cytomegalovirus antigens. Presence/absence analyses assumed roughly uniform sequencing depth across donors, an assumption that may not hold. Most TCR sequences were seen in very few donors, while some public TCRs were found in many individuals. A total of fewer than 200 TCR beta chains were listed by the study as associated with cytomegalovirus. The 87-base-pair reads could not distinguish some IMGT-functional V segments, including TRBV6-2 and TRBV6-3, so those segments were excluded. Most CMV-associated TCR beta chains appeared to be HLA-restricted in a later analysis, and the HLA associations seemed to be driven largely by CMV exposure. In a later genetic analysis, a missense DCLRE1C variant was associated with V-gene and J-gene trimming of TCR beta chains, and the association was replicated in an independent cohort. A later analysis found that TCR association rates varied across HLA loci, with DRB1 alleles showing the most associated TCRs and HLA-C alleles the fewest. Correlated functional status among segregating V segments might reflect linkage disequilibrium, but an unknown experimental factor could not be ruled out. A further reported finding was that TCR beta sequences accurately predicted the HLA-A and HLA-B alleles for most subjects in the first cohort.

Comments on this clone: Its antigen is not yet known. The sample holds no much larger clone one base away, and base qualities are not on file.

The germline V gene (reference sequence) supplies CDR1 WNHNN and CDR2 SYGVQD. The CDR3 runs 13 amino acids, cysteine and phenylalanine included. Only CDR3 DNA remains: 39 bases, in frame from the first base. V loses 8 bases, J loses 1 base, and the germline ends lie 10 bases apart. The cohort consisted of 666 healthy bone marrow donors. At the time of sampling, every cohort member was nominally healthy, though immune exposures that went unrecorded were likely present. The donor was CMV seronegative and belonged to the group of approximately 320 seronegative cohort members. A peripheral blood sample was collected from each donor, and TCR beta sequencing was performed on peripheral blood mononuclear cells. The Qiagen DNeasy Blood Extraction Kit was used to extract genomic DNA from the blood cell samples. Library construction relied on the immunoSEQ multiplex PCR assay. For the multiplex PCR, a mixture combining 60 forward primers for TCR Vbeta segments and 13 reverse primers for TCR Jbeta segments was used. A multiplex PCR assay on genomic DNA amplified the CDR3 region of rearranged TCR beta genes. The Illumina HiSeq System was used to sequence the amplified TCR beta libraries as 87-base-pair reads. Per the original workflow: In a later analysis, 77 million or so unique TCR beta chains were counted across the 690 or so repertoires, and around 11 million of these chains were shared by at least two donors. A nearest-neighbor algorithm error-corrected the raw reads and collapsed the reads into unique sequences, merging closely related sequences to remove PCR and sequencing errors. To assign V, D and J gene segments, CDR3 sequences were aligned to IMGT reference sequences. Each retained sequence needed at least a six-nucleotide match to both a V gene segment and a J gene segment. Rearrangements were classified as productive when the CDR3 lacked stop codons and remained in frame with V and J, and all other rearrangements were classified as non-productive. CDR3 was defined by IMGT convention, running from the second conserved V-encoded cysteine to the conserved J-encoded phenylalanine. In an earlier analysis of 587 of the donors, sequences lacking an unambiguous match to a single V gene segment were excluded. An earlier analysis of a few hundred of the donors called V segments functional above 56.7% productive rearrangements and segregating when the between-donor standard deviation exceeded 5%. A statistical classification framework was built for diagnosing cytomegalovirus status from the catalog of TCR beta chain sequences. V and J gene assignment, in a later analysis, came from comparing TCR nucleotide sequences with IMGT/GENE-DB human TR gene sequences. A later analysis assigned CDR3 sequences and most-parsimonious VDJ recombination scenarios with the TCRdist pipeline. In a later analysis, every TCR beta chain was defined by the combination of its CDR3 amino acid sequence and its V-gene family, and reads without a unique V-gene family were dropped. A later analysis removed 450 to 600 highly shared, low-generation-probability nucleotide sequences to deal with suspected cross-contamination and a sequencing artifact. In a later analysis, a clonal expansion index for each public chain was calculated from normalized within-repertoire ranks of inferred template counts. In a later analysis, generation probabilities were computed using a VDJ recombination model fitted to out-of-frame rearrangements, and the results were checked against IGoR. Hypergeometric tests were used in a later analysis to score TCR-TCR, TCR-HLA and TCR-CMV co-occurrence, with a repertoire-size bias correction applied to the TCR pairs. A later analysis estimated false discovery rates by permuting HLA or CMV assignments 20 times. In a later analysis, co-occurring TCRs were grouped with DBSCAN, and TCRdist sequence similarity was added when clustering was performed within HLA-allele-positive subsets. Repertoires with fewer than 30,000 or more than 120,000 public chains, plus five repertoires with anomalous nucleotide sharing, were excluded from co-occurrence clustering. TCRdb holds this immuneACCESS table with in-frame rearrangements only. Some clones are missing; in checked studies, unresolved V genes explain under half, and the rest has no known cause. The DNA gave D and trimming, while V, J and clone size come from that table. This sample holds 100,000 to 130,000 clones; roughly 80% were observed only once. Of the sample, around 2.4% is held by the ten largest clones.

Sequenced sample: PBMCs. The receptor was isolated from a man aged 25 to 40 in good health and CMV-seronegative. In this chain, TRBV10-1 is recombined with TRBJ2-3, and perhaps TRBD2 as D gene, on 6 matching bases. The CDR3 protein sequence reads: CASSGVGTDTQYF. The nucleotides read TGCGCCAGCTCGGGGGTGGGCACAGATACGCAGTATTTT.